These 20 T cell receptor beta chains originate from one sample sequenced in a study of shared clonotypes between healthy human individuals. Sequencing used immunoSEQ multiplex PCR; TCRdb keeps in-frame clones, though not all of them. The table records about 490,000 clones, approximately 81% of them present only once. Sequences were obtained from PBMCs. These receptors were collected from a woman in her thirties or forties in good health. Some clones in this sample may be carry-over from other donors' samples.

About this clone itself: A far larger clone differs by one base, so this is likely a read error. The chain couples TRBV28 to TRBJ2-3; 9 bases are a match to TRBD2. After removal of 6 bases from V and 4 bases from J, the junction contained 8 bases not matched to a gene. Germline V gene lookup returns CDR1 MDHEN and CDR2 SYDVKM. The CDR3 is made up of 15 amino acids. The CDR3 sequence: CASRNSGSHADTQYF. CDR3 DNA sequence: TGTGCCAGCAGAAATAGCGGGAGCCACGCAGATACGCAGTATTTT.

The V gene is TRBV19, the J gene TRBJ1-5, with unresolved D. Germline CDR1 LNHDA, CDR2 SQIVND (reference sequence). Trimming took 6 bases from V and 0 from J, leaving 12 bases between them. The CDR3 is 15 residues long. The CDR3 region has the DNA TGTGCCAGTAGGTTTGGTGTCGCTAGCAATCAGCCCCAGCATTTT. Translated: CASRFGVASNQPQHF.

This clone was detected a few times. Only one base separates this from a far larger clonotype, so it likely reflects a read error. The DNA is omitted, as the CDR3 cannot be located on it reliably, and the CDR3 follows TCRdb's listing. The chain recombines TRBV29-1 with TRBJ1-1. The CDR3 adds up to 14 amino acids, both ends counted. CDR1 is SQVTM, CDR2 ANQGSEA, per germline. CDR3 loop: CSVATGAANTEASF.

The chain couples TRBV11-2 to TRBJ2-1; TRBD1 matches 7 bases. The CDR3 has 16 residues. Germline lookup yields CDR1 SGHAT and CDR2 FQNNGV. V shed 4 bases, J shed 5 bases, and the junction held 11 bases outside the gene matches. In DNA, the CDR3 is TGTGCCAGCAGCTCCCTAGGCCGGGGACAGAACAATGAGCAGTTCTTC. This gives the protein CASSSLGRGQNNEQFF.

The gene calls are TRBV28 and TRBJ1-1; D is ambiguous. Germline CDR1 and CDR2: MDHEN and SYDVKM. The V end was cut by 3 bases, the J end by 4 bases, with 12 bases between. The CDR3 runs 14 residues. The CDR3 reads CASSLIAGSTEAFF. DNA of the CDR3: TGTGCCAGCAGTTTGATTGCGGGGAGCACTGAAGCTTTCTTT. Together with reference TRBV28 and TRBJ1-1, the CDR3 gives the full variable domain: DVKVTQSSRYLVKRTGEKVFLECVQDMDHENMFWYRQDPGLGLRLIYFSYDVKMKEKGDIPEGYSVSREKKERFSLILESASTNQTSMYLCASSLIAGSTEAFFGQGTRLTVV.

This clone was observed a handful of times. The chain is built from TRBV19 and TRBJ2-7; 7 nucleotides align to TRBD1. Germline trimming cut 5 bases from V and 7 bases from J; bases unmatched to any gene: 11. CDR1 and CDR2 from the germline V gene are LNHDA and SQIVND (reference sequence). CDR3 length equals 14 residues. CDR3 loop: CASSPSTGLFEQYF. The DNA for the CDR3 is TGTGCCAGTAGTCCTTCGACAGGGCTCTTTGAGCAGTACTTC.

A word on this clone: A read error is likely here: a far larger clone is one base away. The chain joins TRBV19 to TRBJ1-5; D unresolved. Trimming took 5 bases from V and 0 from J, leaving 2 bases between them. CDR1 is LNHDA and CDR2 is SQIVND in the germline V gene (reference sequence). The CDR3 spans 12 residues. This chain's CDR3 is CASSPSNQPQHF. The CDR3 coding sequence is TGTGCCAGTAGTCCTAGCAATCAGCCCCAGCATTTT.

This chain connects TRBV7-9 to TRBJ2-2; 11 nucleotides match TRBD1. The CDR3 sequence is 16 residues long. Trimming cost V 3 bases and J 7 bases; bases outside gene matches: 7. The germline CDR1 and CDR2 sequences are SEHNR and FQNEAQ (reference sequence). As DNA, the CDR3 is TGTGCCAGCAGCTTTTTCAGGACAGGGGGCGGCGGGGAGCTGTTTTTT. Encoded protein: CASSFFRTGGGGELFF.

The genes are TRBV28 and TRBJ1-5; 10 bases agree with TRBD1. Looked up from germline, CDR1 is MDHEN and CDR2 is SYDVKM. The CDR3 sequence is 21 residues long. The junction had 24 bases not matched to a gene; V was cut back by 7 bases and J by 3 bases. Here the CDR3 reads CASTDRSGTGAAAALNQPQHF. The CDR3 coding sequence is TGTGCCAGCACCGACAGATCCGGGACAGGGGCCGCTGCGGCCCTCAATCAGCCCCAGCATTTT.

This clone has just a few counts. V and J are TRBV7-6 and TRBJ1-2; tentatively, D is TRBD1 (5 bases). The CDR3 length is 15 residues. Per germline, CDR1 SGHVS and CDR2 FNYEAQ. The germline V and J ends were trimmed by 1 base and 4 bases, with 13 bases remaining between them. Here the CDR3 reads CASSLGGTGSYGYTF. In DNA form, the CDR3 reads TGTGCCAGCAGCTTAGGGGGGACGGGGTCCTATGGCTACACCTTC.

The chain joins TRBV19 to TRBJ2-7; 12 nucleotides match TRBD1. Losses at the gene ends were 7 bases for V and 6 bases for J; bases not matched to a gene: 10. CDR1 LNHDA and CDR2 SQIVND come from the germline V gene (reference sequence). This CDR3 comprises 15 residues. CDR3 in amino acids: CASKSPGQGASEQYF. The CDR3 nucleotides are TGTGCCAGTAAGTCCCCGGGACAGGGGGCTAGCGAGCAGTACTTC.

The rearrangement joins TRBV11-2 to TRBJ2-6; TRBD2 aligns across 10 bases. The germline V gene encodes CDR1 SGHAT and CDR2 FQNNGV. V lost 5 bases to trimming and J lost 3 bases; unmatched junction nucleotides: 13. The CDR3 contains 19 residues. CDR3 bases: TGTGCCAGCAGCCGCAGCGGGAGGGCCTCGGGGGATGGGGCCAACGTCCTGACTTTC. Its translation: CASSRSGRASGDGANVLTF.

Only a few counts were recorded for this clone. This likely stems from a read error, as it lies one base from a far larger clone. Other DNA sequences within the sample encode an identical CDR3. This sequence joins TRBV30 and TRBJ2-5, with 8 positions matching TRBD1. The CDR3 runs 13 residues. Germline-derived CDR1 and CDR2 are GTSNPN and SVGIG (reference sequence). The CDR3 reads CACNRGFGETQYF. Written as DNA, the CDR3 is TGCGCCTGTAACAGGGGGTTTGGAGAGACCCAGTACTTC.

The chain combines TRBV6-5 with TRBJ1-4; 8 bases align to TRBD1. CDR1 and CDR2 (germline): MNHEY, SVGAGI. CDR3 length: 16 amino acids. The V and J ends lost 4 bases and 3 bases, in that order; junction bases with no gene match: 7. CDR3 sequence (DNA): TGTGCCAGCAGTTCCCCCCGGACAGGGTCTAATGAAAAACTGTTTTTT. This sequence encodes CASSSPRTGSNEKLFF.

V usage is TRBV30 and J usage is TRBJ1-2; D unclear. Germline assignment: CDR1 GTSNPN and CDR2 SVGIG (reference sequence). CDR3 length equals 12 residues. With 0 bases removed from V and 7 bases from J, the gap between germline ends came to 9 bases. In nucleotides, the CDR3 is TGTGCCTGGAGTGTTGCGACACGTGGCTACACCTTC. This translates into CAWSVATRGYTF.

The V and J genes are TRBV27 and TRBJ1-2, with D perhaps TRBD1 (5 bases). Trimming shortened V by 5 bases and J by 8 bases, and 15 bases separated the two germline ends. The length of the CDR3 is 13 residues. In germline, CDR1 is MNHEY, CDR2 SMNVEV (reference sequence). CDR3 in amino acids: CASSTDSGYGYTF. Here the CDR3 DNA reads TGTGCCAGCAGTACCGATTCAGGGTACGGCTACACCTTC.

Only one count was recorded for this clone. The J gene is TRBJ2-1, the V gene TRBV19; TRBD2 agrees at 12 bases. The V gene end was trimmed by 4 bases and the J gene end by 4 bases; junction bases not matched to a gene: 8. Per germline, CDR1 LNHDA and CDR2 SQIVND (reference sequence). The CDR3 has 17 amino acids. In DNA form, the CDR3 reads TGTGCCAGTAGTACCGCGACTAGCGGGGGAATATACAATGAGCAGTTCTTC. Translation gives CASSTATSGGIYNEQFF.

The chain joins TRBV6-4 to TRBJ2-2, with TRBD2 identical over 14 bases. Germline CDR1 is MRHNA and CDR2 is SNTAGT. CDR3 size: 15 residues. After removal of 6 bases from V and 6 bases from J, the junction contained 3 bases not matched to a gene. The CDR3 nucleotides read TGTGCCAGCAGAGGACTAGCGGGAGGTCCCGGGGAGCTGTTTTTT. This sequence encodes CASRGLAGGPGELFF.

The chain combines TRBV2 with TRBJ2-6; TRBD1 matches 9 bases. Per the germline V gene, CDR1 is SNHLY and CDR2 is FYNNEI. Losses at the gene ends were 8 bases for V and 0 bases for J; bases not matched to a gene: 2. The CDR3 loop spans 15 amino acids. The CDR3 bases are TGTGCCAGCGGACAGGGGCACTCTGGGGCCAACGTCCTGACTTTC. Its protein is CASGQGHSGANVLTF.

The rearrangement uses TRBV7-2 and TRBJ2-2; a weak D match, TRBD2 (7 bases). CDR3 length: 14 amino acids. V lost 5 bases, J lost 10 bases, and 17 bases lay in between. Germline loops: CDR1 SGHTA, CDR2 FQGNSA. This CDR3 reads CASSPEGGREELFF. CDR3 in DNA: TGTGCCAGCAGCCCCGAGGGGGGGCGCGAGGAGCTGTTTTTT. Filled out from reference TRBV7-2 and TRBJ2-2, the complete variable domain reads GAGVSQSPSNKVTEKGKDVELRCDPISGHTALYWYRQSLGQGLEFLIYFQGNSAPDKSGLPSDRFSAERTGGSVSTLTIQRTQQEDSAVYLCASSPEGGREELFFGEGSRLTVL.